Included here is one T cell receptor beta chain sequence, with context. Antigen specificity is unknown. Only in-frame clones appear in the TCRdb table, and some are missing; sequencing was by immunoSEQ multiplex PCR. The data show about 50,000 clones, about three quarters seen once. The junction had 6 bases not matched to a gene; V was cut back by 10 bases and J by 3 bases. Looked up from germline, CDR1 is ENHRY and CDR2 is SYGVKD. The CDR3 length is 14 residues. These data originate in a study of early stage breast cancer tumors. Study context: Each sample averaged approximately 10-fold read coverage. General observations from the study: Enriched TCRB sequences shared across patients were mostly commonly generated sequences. Blood repertoires resembled normal breast more than tumor.

Sequenced: blood. The sequence was obtained from a person younger than 45 with breast cancer. The rearrangement links TRBV10-3 to TRBJ1-5; 10 positions match TRBD1. The chain's CDR3 is CATLGQGDNQPQHF. As DNA, the CDR3 is TGTGCCACGCTAGGACAGGGGGACAATCAGCCCCAGCATTTT.